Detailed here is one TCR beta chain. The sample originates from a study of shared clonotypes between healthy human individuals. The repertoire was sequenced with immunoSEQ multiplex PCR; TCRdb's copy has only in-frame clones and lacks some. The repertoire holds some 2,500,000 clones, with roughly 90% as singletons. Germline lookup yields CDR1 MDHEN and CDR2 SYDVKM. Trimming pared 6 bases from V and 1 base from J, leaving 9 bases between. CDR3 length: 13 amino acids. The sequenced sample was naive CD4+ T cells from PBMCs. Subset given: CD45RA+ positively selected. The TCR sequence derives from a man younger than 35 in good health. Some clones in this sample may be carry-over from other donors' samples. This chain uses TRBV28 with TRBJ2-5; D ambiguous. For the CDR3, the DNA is TGTGCCAGCAGCCCCCCAGGCCAAGAGACCCAGTACTTC. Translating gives CASSPPGQETQYF.